This T cell receptor beta chain was recovered during a study of vaccination effects on CD4 cells after COVID-19. Study observations and caveats: Late after vaccination, infection- and vaccine-induced clones showed marked clonal contraction.

This table comes from immunoSEQ multiplex PCR, and its TCRdb copy is limited to in-frame clones, with some not included. This table has 15,000 or so clones, about 74% appearing once. With respect to this clone: Its target is not known.

Prior to sequencing, the ViraFEST assay stimulated PBMC with viral peptide pools, which expanded the antigen-specific CD4+ T cells. Culturing for more than 9 days preceded CD4+ T cell isolation. The participants, recipients of two vaccine doses, got either BNT162b2 or mRNA-1273. Every well housed about 1.8 million PBMC, which grew in culture alongside roughly 10 IU/ml IL-2 and roughly 9.9 ug/ml peptides. The CDR3 covers 13 residues. Per germline, CDR1 SGHRS and CDR2 YFSETQ. With 5 bases removed from V and 0 bases from J, the gap between germline ends came to 9 bases. The origin of this receptor is a human donor who received a COVID-19 vaccine. The sequenced sample was CD4+ T cells from PBMCs cultured with HCoV-NL63 spike peptides, obtained after COVID-19 vaccination. This rearrangement joins TRBV5-1 to TRBJ2-7; D remains unclear. The CDR3 sequence: CASRSTGSYEQYF. Written as DNA, the CDR3 is TGCGCCAGCAGGTCTACGGGCTCCTACGAGCAGTACTTC.